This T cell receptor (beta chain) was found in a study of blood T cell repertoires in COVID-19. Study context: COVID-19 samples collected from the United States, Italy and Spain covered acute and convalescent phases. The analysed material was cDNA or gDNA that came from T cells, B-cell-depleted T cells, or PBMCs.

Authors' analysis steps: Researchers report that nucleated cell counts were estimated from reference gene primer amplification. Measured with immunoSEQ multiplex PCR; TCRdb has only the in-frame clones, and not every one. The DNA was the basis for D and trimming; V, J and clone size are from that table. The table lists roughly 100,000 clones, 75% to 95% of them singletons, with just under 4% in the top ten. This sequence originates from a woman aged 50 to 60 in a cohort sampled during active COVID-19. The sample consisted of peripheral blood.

The CDR3 nucleotides read TGTGCCAGCAGCTTGGACAGGTTGGGCGAGCAGTACTTC. It specifies CASSLDRLGEQYF. The rearrangement links TRBV11-2 to TRBJ2-7, with 7 bases matching TRBD1. The CDR3 totals 13 residues. V trimming: 3 bases; J trimming: 6 bases; junction bases outside the gene matches: 5. CDR1 and CDR2 from the germline V gene are SGHAT and FQNNGV.